This passage covers 28 T cell receptor beta chains from one sample sequenced in a study of beta chain features in type 1 diabetes. No antigen has been identified for these receptors. Study-level results: Among all four CD4+ subsets, Type 1 diabetes patients had TCRB CDR3s that were moderately but significantly shorter.

Of the isolated RNA, all was reverse transcribed, and so the sequenced material was expressed TCRB transcripts. Clones were read by immunoSEQ multiplex PCR, and TCRdb kept only the in-frame ones, dropping some. This sample carries 600,000 to 700,000 clones, roughly 13% of them seen once, and the ten largest clones take roughly 0.022%. Sequencing used naive CD4+ T cells from blood. All receptors come from a man in his late teens or twenties with type 1 diabetes.

The chain couples TRBV10-3 to TRBJ2-5; 7 bases map to TRBD1. Losses at the gene ends were 6 bases for V and 3 bases for J; bases not matched to a gene: 1. From germline, CDR1 is ENHRY and CDR2 SYGVKD. The CDR3 loop spans 12 amino acids. The CDR3 region is CAISTGEETQYF. CDR3 bases: TGTGCCATCAGCACAGGGGAAGAGACCCAGTACTTC.

This sequence joins TRBV5-1 and TRBJ1-1; no definite D call. Germline assignment: CDR1 SGHRS and CDR2 YFSETQ. Trimming stripped 3 bases from V and 3 bases from J, with 15 bases between. This CDR3 comprises 15 residues. In DNA form, the CDR3 reads TGCGCCAGCAGCTCTGGCCCGCCGTACGACACTGAAGCTTTCTTT. Its translation is CASSSGPPYDTEAFF. The full variable domain, completed using reference TRBV5-1 and TRBJ1-1, is KAGVTQTPRYLIKTRGQQVTLSCSPISGHRSVSWYQQTPGQGLQFLFEYFSETQRNKGNFPGRFSGRQFSNSRSEMNVSTLELGDSALYLCASSSGPPYDTEAFFGQGTRLTVV.

A few counts support this clone. J is TRBJ2-7 and V is TRBV9; D perhaps matches TRBD2 (5 bases). CDR1 SGDLS and CDR2 YYNGEE come from the germline V gene. With 5 bases removed from V and 12 bases from J, the gap between germline ends came to 15 bases. This CDR3 contains 11 residues. Here the CDR3 reads CASSCPGKRYF. The DNA for the CDR3 is TGTGCCAGCAGTTGTCCGGGAAAGCGGTACTTC.

The rearrangement uses TRBV19 and TRBJ2-7, with unresolved D. Germline V lookup: CDR1 LNHDA, CDR2 SQIVND (reference sequence). This CDR3 comprises 13 residues. The ends were cut back, 4 bases at V and 2 bases at J, with 9 bases in the middle. The CDR3 sequence: CASSRTGTYEQYF. The CDR3 bases are TGTGCCAGTAGTAGGACGGGTACCTACGAGCAGTACTTC.

The J gene is TRBJ2-3, the V gene TRBV30; 7 bases align to TRBD2. Germline V CDR1 and CDR2: GTSNPN, SVGIG (reference sequence). This CDR3 comprises 15 residues. After removal of 8 bases from V and 1 base from J, the junction contained 12 bases not matched to a gene. CDR3 sequence: CAGGGKAGGTDTQYF. The DNA for the CDR3 is TGTGCCGGGGGAGGGAAAGCGGGCGGCACAGATACGCAGTATTTT.

This clone has a handful of counts. The V gene is TRBV6-5, the J gene TRBJ1-4, with a possible D match to TRBD1 (6 bases). Germline CDR1 MNHEY, CDR2 SVGAGI. The CDR3 runs 14 residues. V was clipped by 6 bases and J by 0 bases, with 8 bases between them. The CDR3 DNA sequence: TGTGCCAGCAGACAGGGAGCAACTAATGAAAAACTGTTTTTT. This translates into CASRQGATNEKLFF.

Here the CDR3 reads CASSLTYGYTF. The CDR3 nucleotides read TGTGCCAGCAGCTTGACTTATGGCTACACCTTC. This chain connects TRBV7-2 to TRBJ1-2; D is unresolved. Deletions cut 3 bases from V and 5 bases from J, with 4 bases between. CDR1 is SGHTA and CDR2 is FQGNSA in the germline V gene. This CDR3 spans 11 amino acids.

The rearrangement links TRBV5-4 to TRBJ2-7; no definite D call. The CDR3 is 15 residues long. Trimming removed 0 bases at V and 0 bases at J, with 10 bases between. Germline CDR1 SGHNT, CDR2 YYREEE (reference sequence). The CDR3 DNA is TGTGCCAGCAGCTTGGAAGCGACCTCCTCCTACGAGCAGTACTTC. Translated: CASSLEATSSYEQYF.

The gene calls are TRBV18 and TRBJ1-4; weak D call: TRBD1 (6 bases). The CDR3 contains 14 residues. Trimming cost V 2 bases and J 6 bases, with 10 bases left between them. Germline loops: CDR1 KGHSH, CDR2 LQKENI. The CDR3 protein is CASSPIQGDEKLFF. The CDR3 DNA sequence: TGTGCCAGCTCACCAATACAGGGCGATGAAAAACTGTTTTTT.

V gene TRBV11-2 combines with J gene TRBJ1-5; TRBD1 might be the D (6 bases). V was pared by 6 bases and J by 4 bases, with 16 bases between. This CDR3 contains 15 residues. In germline, CDR1 is SGHAT, CDR2 FQNNGV. CDR3 DNA: TGTGCCAGCAGTTTCCAGGCAGGGGCTAATCAGCCCCAGCATTTT. It is translated as CASSFQAGANQPQHF.

The V and J genes are TRBV27 and TRBJ1-5; TRBD1 might be the D (6 bases). This CDR3 comprises 15 residues. The V and J ends lost 2 bases and 6 bases respectively, with 14 bases between them. Germline CDR1 MNHEY, CDR2 SMNVEV (reference sequence). In nucleotides, the CDR3 is TGTGCCAGCAGTTTACTTTCGGGGGCTGTTCAGCCCCAGCATTTT. Translated, it gives CASSLLSGAVQPQHF.

The chain employs TRBV25-1 and TRBJ2-3; TRBD1 is a possible D gene (6 bases). This CDR3 region has 14 residues. Germline CDR1 is MGHDK and CDR2 is SYGVNS. The V end was cut by 6 bases, the J end by 6 bases, with 16 bases between. CDR3 amino acids: CASSPGWGLDTQYF. CDR3 sequence (DNA): TGTGCCAGCAGCCCCGGCTGGGGGCTGGATACGCAGTATTTT.

This clone was seen a handful of times. The chain is built from TRBV7-9 and TRBJ2-2; 9 nucleotides line up with TRBD2. This CDR3 region has 17 residues. V gave up 0 bases and J gave up 5 bases; unmatched junction bases: 7. Germline V CDR1 and CDR2: SEHNR, FQNEAQ (reference sequence). CDR3 sequence: CASSLALSGGRTGELFF. The CDR3 nucleotides are TGTGCCAGCAGCTTAGCGCTCAGCGGGGGGCGAACCGGGGAGCTGTTTTTT.

In its sample, this clone was seen a few times. The chain uses TRBV30 and TRBJ1-5; TRBD1 is a possible D gene (5 bases). V was shortened by 2 bases and J by 1 base, with 12 bases between the two germline ends. The CDR3 length is 15 residues. Germline lookup yields CDR1 GTSNPN and CDR2 SVGIG (reference sequence). CDR3 sequence: CAWSHQRGSNQPQHF. In DNA, the CDR3 is TGTGCCTGGAGTCACCAACGGGGCAGCAATCAGCCCCAGCATTTT.

This clone showed up just a few times. The chain recombines TRBV29-1 with TRBJ2-1; D may be TRBD1 (7 bases). Germline V lookup: CDR1 SQVTM, CDR2 ANQGSEA. This CDR3 contains 13 residues. The ends were cut back, 5 bases at V and 6 bases at J, with 14 bases in the middle. The CDR3 spells CSVLQGGFNEQFF. CDR3 DNA: TGCAGCGTTTTGCAGGGGGGATTCAATGAGCAGTTCTTC.

This rearrangement joins TRBV5-6 to TRBJ1-4; no clear D. Germline CDR1 and CDR2: SGHDT and YYEEEE. CDR3 length: 15 amino acids. The V gene lost 4 bases and the J gene lost 8 bases, with 18 bases spanning the gap. DNA for the CDR3: TGTGCCAGCAGCCCAGACTCCCTTCGTAGCGAAAAACTGTTTTTT. It yields the protein CASSPDSLRSEKLFF.

This rearrangement joins TRBV7-7 to TRBJ2-1; 7 bases agree with TRBD1. After removal of 7 bases from V and 6 bases from J, the junction contained 6 bases not matched to a gene. Per the germline V gene, CDR1 is SSHAT and CDR2 is FNYEAQ (reference sequence). The CDR3 consists of 13 residues. CDR3 protein: CASTPPGGNEQFF. The CDR3 nucleotides are TGTGCCAGCACCCCGCCAGGGGGCAATGAGCAGTTCTTC. Together with reference TRBV7-7 and TRBJ2-1, the CDR3 gives the full variable domain: GAGVSQSPRYKVTKRGQDVTLRCDPISSHATLYWYQQALGQGPEFLTYFNYEAQPDKSGLPSDRFSAERPEGSISTLTIQRTEQRDSAMYRCASTPPGGNEQFFGPGTRLTVL.

This clone was counted only a few times. The V and J genes are TRBV7-2 and TRBJ1-2; D is ambiguous. The V gene lost 2 bases and the J gene lost 5 bases, with 6 bases spanning the gap. The CDR3 totals 12 residues. Germline CDR1 SGHTA, CDR2 FQGNSA. As DNA, the CDR3 is TGTGCCAGCAGCTTAAACGGTTATGGCTACACCTTC. Encoded protein: CASSLNGYGYTF.

This clone was recorded a few times. The chain couples TRBV14 to TRBJ1-2; D is perhaps TRBD1 (6 bases). This CDR3 is 14 amino acids long. V was clipped by 4 bases and J by 5 bases, with 14 bases between them. CDR1 SGHDN and CDR2 FVKESK come from the germline V gene. The chain's CDR3 is CASSPGQKGYGYTF. The CDR3 region has the DNA TGTGCCAGCAGCCCTGGACAGAAAGGTTATGGCTACACCTTC.

The CDR3 here is CASSPLAQETQYF. The CDR3 DNA is TGTGCCAGCAGCCCACTAGCCCAAGAGACCCAGTACTTC. The chain has TRBV2 and TRBJ2-5, with D possibly TRBD2 on 6 matching bases. CDR1 and CDR2 from the germline V gene are SNHLY and FYNNEI. V was cut by 6 bases and J by 1 base, with 9 bases left in between. The CDR3 consists of 13 residues.

This clone was observed a handful of times. V is TRBV29-1 and J is TRBJ2-3; D is tentatively TRBD1 or TRBD2 (5 bases each). The CDR3 is 14 amino acids. Trimming removed 2 bases from V and 2 bases from J, with 11 bases in between. The germline gives CDR1 SQVTM, CDR2 ANQGSEA. The CDR3 reads CSVETGLLTDTQYF. The DNA of the CDR3 is TGCAGCGTTGAAACGGGGCTACTCACAGATACGCAGTATTTT.

The chain carries TRBV19 and TRBJ1-2; D ambiguous. The CDR3 spans 13 residues. The V and J ends lost 5 bases and 8 bases respectively, with 15 bases between them. Looked up from germline, CDR1 is LNHDA and CDR2 is SQIVND (reference sequence). The CDR3 region is CASSADGLIGYTF. The DNA for the CDR3 is TGTGCCAGTAGTGCCGACGGACTGATCGGCTACACCTTC.

This chain joins TRBV5-1 and TRBJ1-1; D call uncertain. The germline V and J ends were trimmed by 0 bases and 4 bases, with 10 bases remaining between them. Germline loops: CDR1 SGHRS, CDR2 YFSETQ. This CDR3 has 14 residues. The CDR3 bases are TGCGCCAGCAGCTTGGGGCCCCTCGTCACTGAAGCTTTCTTT. Protein sequence: CASSLGPLVTEAFF.

The V call is TRBV30, the J call TRBJ2-7; the D gene is possibly TRBD2 (5 bases). This CDR3 is built from 12 residues. Germline CDR1 and CDR2: GTSNPN and SVGIG (reference sequence). V gave up 7 bases and J gave up 0 bases, with 10 bases separating them. CDR3 protein: CALDGDSYEQYF. The CDR3 DNA is TGTGCCTTGGACGGGGACTCCTACGAGCAGTACTTC.

The chain employs TRBV29-1 and TRBJ2-7, with a tentative D call TRBD1 (6 bases). The CDR3 is 14 amino acids. CDR1 is SQVTM and CDR2 is ANQGSEA in the germline V gene. Trimming removed 3 bases from V and 1 base from J, with 13 bases in between. CDR3 sequence: CSVEGKQGSYEQYF. The DNA of the CDR3 is TGCAGCGTTGAGGGCAAACAGGGATCCTACGAGCAGTACTTC.

The rearrangement links TRBV14 to TRBJ1-1, with D possibly TRBD1 on 5 matching bases. Trimming removed 4 bases from V and 3 bases from J, with 9 bases in between. Germline V gives CDR1 SGHDN, CDR2 FVKESK. This CDR3 is built from 13 residues. CDR3 residues: CASSPQVYTEAFF. The CDR3 DNA reads TGTGCCAGCAGCCCACAGGTATACACTGAAGCTTTCTTT. The full variable domain, rest sourced from reference TRBV14 and TRBJ1-1, is EAGVTQFPSHSVIEKGQTVTLRCDPISGHDNLYWYRRVMGKEIKFLLHFVKESKQDESGMPNNRFLAERTGGTYSTLKVQPAELEDSGVYFCASSPQVYTEAFFGQGTRLTVV.

The chain has TRBV7-9 and TRBJ1-1; TRBD1 agrees at 8 bases. Germline CDR1 is SEHNR and CDR2 is FQNEAQ (reference sequence). V gave up 3 bases and J gave up 3 bases; unmatched junction bases: 3. The CDR3 runs 14 residues. The CDR3: CASSFRGQDTEAFF. CDR3 in DNA: TGTGCCAGCAGCTTCAGGGGGCAGGACACTGAAGCTTTCTTT.

The V gene is TRBV6-5, the J gene TRBJ2-3, with D tentatively TRBD2 (5 bases). V dropped 7 bases and J dropped 3 bases, with 11 bases sitting between them. CDR1 MNHEY and CDR2 SVGAGI come from the germline V gene. This CDR3 region has 13 residues. The CDR3 DNA reads as TGTGCCAGCACTTTACTAGGGACAGATACGCAGTATTTT. This translates into CASTLLGTDTQYF.